Included here is one T cell receptor beta chain sequence, with context. Assay used: immunoSEQ multiplex PCR; TCRdb lists only in-frame clones, some missing. The sample yields fewer than 110,000 clones, about 90% seen once. These data come from a study of blood T cell repertoires in COVID-19. With V trimmed by 2 bases and J by 5 bases, 6 bases remained unmatched. Germline loops: CDR1 GTSNPN, CDR2 SVGIG (reference sequence). The CDR3 contains 15 residues. The J gene is TRBJ2-4, the V gene TRBV30; 10 bases are shared with TRBD2. The TCR comes from a woman aged 55-70 years with acute or convalescent COVID-19. The sequenced material came from peripheral blood. In nucleotides, the CDR3 is TGTGCCTGGAGTCTTGAAGCGGGAGGGCAAAACATTCAGTACTTC. Translated: CAWSLEAGGQNIQYF.